One and the same sample provided the 3 T cell receptor beta chains below, sequenced in a study of response to subunit inactivated influenza vaccine. TCRdb ran MiXCR on the RT-PCR reads and lists one entry per CDR3 protein. The sample includes about 700,000 distinct CDR3 sequences, roughly 13% of them seen just once. Here the sequenced sample was PBMCs from blood, taken 14 to 15 days before vaccination. These receptors came from a man between 50 and 59 years old who received an inactivated influenza vaccine.

The CDR3 region has the DNA TGTGCCAGCAGTCGGACTGGTGCAAGTTACGAGCAGTACTTC. It is translated as CASSRTGASYEQYF. The rearrangement joins TRBV6-2 or TRBV6-3 to TRBJ2-7, with D possibly matching TRBD2 (5 bases). V was trimmed by 5 bases and J by 4 bases, leaving 15 bases between them. Germline-derived CDR1 and CDR2 are MNHEY and SVGEGT. This CDR3 comprises 14 residues.

There are a few counts of this clonotype. The V call is TRBV3-1, the J call TRBJ1-4; D is perhaps TRBD1 (6 bases). Germline V gives CDR1 LGHDT, CDR2 YNNKEL (reference sequence). V lost 1 base, J lost 7 bases, and 10 bases lay in between. This CDR3 is built from 14 residues. This CDR3 reads CASSQGGRVEKLFF. DNA for the CDR3: TGTGCCAGCAGCCAAGGGGGGCGTGTTGAAAAACTGTTTTTT.

This clonotype was recorded at least ten times. This rearrangement joins TRBV29-1 to TRBJ2-3, with 9 bases identical to TRBD1. The CDR3 has 14 residues. Germline values: CDR1 SQVTM, CDR2 ANQGSEA. The J segment lost 4 bases and the V segment lost 5 bases, leaving 7 bases of the junction unmatched. CDR3 DNA: TGCAGCGTTTCGACAGGGGGTAGTGCAGATACGCAGTATTTT. Its translation is CSVSTGGSADTQYF.